This TCR beta chain was profiled in a study of shared T cell receptors in the human thymus. The CDR3 loop spans 13 amino acids. Germline assignment: CDR1 MNHNY and CDR2 SVGAGI (reference sequence). The V end lost 2 bases, the J end lost 6 bases, and 10 bases lay between the germline ends. This table comes from immunoSEQ multiplex PCR, and its TCRdb copy is limited to in-frame clones, with some not included. Of roughly 550,000 clones listed, around 78% were seen once; the top ten hold around 0.013%. The data were also submitted as part of a second study, on human thymus T cells. This second study notes: Thymus tissue for the work was resected from patients undergoing corrective heart surgery. Seemingly biased V and J gene usage marked thymic and blood repertoires.

This sequence joins TRBV6-6 and TRBJ1-2; D gene ambiguous. Sequencing input: thymocytes. The sequence came from a boy under three years old with a congenital heart defect. CDR3 protein: CASSYPGSDGYTF. The DNA for the CDR3 is TGTGCCAGCAGTTACCCGGGTTCGGATGGCTACACCTTC.